Shown below are 10 T cell receptor beta chains from a single sample sequenced in a study of OX40 agonist ivuxolimab in advanced cancers. Measured with immunoSEQ multiplex PCR; TCRdb has only the in-frame clones, and not every one. Of tens of thousands of clones listed, around 80% are singletons. The sequencing here drew on CD4+ or CD8+ T cells sorted from blood, taken in a trial of the OX40 agonist ivuxolimab. The receptors originated from an adult with an advanced solid tumor such as melanoma, head and neck, liver or kidney cancer.

The chain employs TRBV18 and TRBJ2-1, with D perhaps assigned TRBD1 or TRBD2 (5 bases each). CDR1 and CDR2 (germline): KGHSH, LQKENI. V was trimmed by 4 bases and J by 3 bases, leaving 10 bases between them. The CDR3 has 14 amino acids. This chain's CDR3 is CASSLRDGYNEQFF. In DNA, the CDR3 is TGTGCCAGCTCACTCCGGGACGGCTACAATGAGCAGTTCTTC.

In regard to this clone: The sample has other DNA sequences that encode this CDR3 too. The chain is built from TRBV4-2 and TRBJ2-2, with D possibly TRBD2 on 6 matching bases. The V and J ends lost 4 bases and 0 bases respectively, with 12 bases between them. Looked up from germline, CDR1 is LGHNA and CDR2 is YNFKEQ. The CDR3 runs to 16 residues. The CDR3 here is CASSPRAGSNTGELFF. In nucleotides, the CDR3 is TGTGCCAGCAGCCCGAGGGCGGGGTCGAACACCGGGGAGCTGTTTTTT.

This clone has just one count. The chain recombines TRBV7-9 with TRBJ2-5, with D uncertain. The last part of the DNA fits TRBJ2-7 better; the J call may be wrong. Germline V gene lookup returns CDR1 SEHNR and CDR2 FQNEAQ (reference sequence). The CDR3 contains 14 residues. The CDR3 nucleotides read TGTGCCAGCAGCTTAATGGGCAGTATCTACGAGCAGTACTTC. Its translation is CASSLMGSIYEQYF.

The CDR3 reads CASSSRGAETEAFF. For the CDR3, the DNA is TGTGCCAGCAGCTCCAGGGGGGCAGAGACTGAAGCTTTCTTT. The V call is TRBV5-4, the J call TRBJ1-1; 7 bases fit TRBD1. With V trimmed by 3 bases and J by 5 bases, 7 bases remained unmatched. CDR1 and CDR2 (germline): SGHNT, YYREEE (reference sequence). The CDR3 length is 14 residues.

This clone was found a few times. J is TRBJ1-2 and V is TRBV23-1, with 9 bases lining up with TRBD1. TRBV23-1 is designated an ORF whose function remains uncertain. This CDR3 contains 13 residues. Losses at the gene ends were 6 bases for V and 6 bases for J; bases not matched to a gene: 5. The CDR3 region is CASSPGQGDGYTF. CDR3 DNA: TGCGCCAGCAGCCCGGGACAGGGTGATGGCTACACCTTC.

For this clone: A junction end diverges from the germline sequence, so it may reflect a read error. The chain employs TRBV11-3 and TRBJ2-1; 9 nucleotides line up with TRBD2. CDR1 is SGHNT, CDR2 YENEEA, per germline. The CDR3 contains 16 residues. The CDR3 loop is CASSLGWRGGYNEQFF. In DNA, the CDR3 is TGTGCCAGCAGTTTAGGATGGCGGGGGGGCTACAATGAGCAGTTCTTC.

The rearrangement uses TRBV18 and TRBJ1-3; D ambiguous. Germline-derived CDR1 and CDR2 are KGHSH and LQKENI. V lost 3 bases, J lost 4 bases, and 10 bases lay in between. CDR3 length equals 14 residues. CDR3 coding DNA: TGTGCCAGCTCACCCTCCGGGGAAGGAAACACCATATATTTT. Translating it yields CASSPSGEGNTIYF.

The rearrangement links TRBV7-2 to TRBJ2-1; D remains ambiguous. Germline lookup yields CDR1 SGHTA and CDR2 FQGNSA. V lost 5 bases, J lost 0 bases, and 11 bases lay in between. The CDR3 is made up of 15 amino acids. The CDR3 region is CASSVTPSSYNEQFF. The CDR3 nucleotides are TGTGCCAGCAGCGTGACGCCAAGCTCCTACAATGAGCAGTTCTTC.

The chain employs TRBV6-1 and TRBJ1-1, with TRBD1 as a possible D gene (6 bases). V gave up 3 bases and J gave up 1 base, with 12 bases separating them. This CDR3 spans 15 amino acids. Germline V gene sequence: CDR1 MNHNS, CDR2 SASEGT. This CDR3 is CASSDQTTGNTEAFF. In DNA form, the CDR3 reads TGTGCCAGCAGTGACCAGACGACAGGGAACACTGAAGCTTTCTTT.

V gene TRBV6-5 combines with J gene TRBJ2-1, with 8 nucleotides matching TRBD2. Losses at the gene ends were 0 bases for V and 7 bases for J; bases not matched to a gene: 5. The CDR3 is made up of 15 amino acids. Per the germline V gene, CDR1 is MNHEY and CDR2 is SVGAGI. The CDR3 DNA follows: TGTGCCAGCAGTTACTCGCGACTAGCGTCGAATGAGCAGTTCTTC. Translation gives CASSYSRLASNEQFF.